These 27 T cell receptor beta chains share one sample of origin, sequenced in a study of T-cell reconstitution after alpha-beta-depleted transplantation in children. Unique molecular identifiers were used to barcode this TCRbeta library. A single record per CDR3 protein comes from TCRdb applying MiXCR to the PCR reads. The sample lists about 260,000 distinct CDR3 sequences; about 9.9% were seen once. Sequenced material: peripheral blood, taken 180 days after TCRalphabeta/CD19-depleted stem cell transplant. The source of these receptors is a male patient between 2 and 9 years old who had a stem cell transplant for chronic granulomatous disease, so the T cells may come from the graft donor.

This clonotype was seen many times. V usage is TRBV20-1 and J usage is TRBJ2-2; 7 nucleotides line up with TRBD1. Unmatched junction bases numbered 4, after V lost 1 base and J lost 2 bases. The germline CDR1 and CDR2 sequences are DFQATT and SNEGSKA (reference sequence). CDR3 size: 15 residues. The CDR3 spells CSARAWDRNTGELFF. CDR3 nucleotides: TGCAGTGCTAGAGCTTGGGACAGAAACACCGGGGAGCTGTTTTTT.

This clonotype came up many times. This rearrangement joins TRBV6-2 or TRBV6-3 to TRBJ2-7, with TRBD2 identical over 10 bases. The CDR3 is 17 amino acids. The germline V gene encodes CDR1 MNHEY and CDR2 SVGEGT. V lost 2 bases, J lost 0 bases, and 7 bases stayed unmatched. CDR3 bases: TGTGCCAGCAGTTACGGGCTAGCGGGGGACCCCTCCTACGAGCAGTACTTC. Amino acids: CASSYGLAGDPSYEQYF.

This clonotype has more than one count but fewer than ten. The CDR3 DNA reads TGTGCCAGCAGTTTATTCGGACAGGGGATGGGGTACAATGAGCAGTTCTTC. It codes for CASSLFGQGMGYNEQFF. The chain uses TRBV28 and TRBJ2-1, with 9 positions matching TRBD1. Germline values: CDR1 MDHEN, CDR2 SYDVKM. V was pared by 1 base and J by 4 bases, with 8 bases of the junction left unmatched. The CDR3 contains 17 residues.

This clonotype was found many times. The rearrangement joins TRBV5-6 to TRBJ2-5; D is perhaps TRBD2 (6 bases). The CDR3 spans 13 residues. Trimming shortened V by 5 bases and J by 4 bases, and 12 bases separated the two germline ends. Germline-derived CDR1 and CDR2 are SGHDT and YYEEEE. Here the CDR3 DNA reads TGTGCCAGCAGGGGAGGTGGGGGAGAGACCCAGTACTTC. Residues: CASRGGGGETQYF.

This clonotype was detected many times. V and J are TRBV12-3 or TRBV12-4 and TRBJ2-1; a weak D match, TRBD2 (5 bases). The CDR3 runs 19 residues. V lost 2 bases, J lost 7 bases, and 27 bases lay in between. CDR3 nucleotide sequence: TGTGCCAGCAGTTTACAGTTGTCTAGCTTTTGGCTACGTGGGAATGAGCAGTTCTTC. It codes for CASSLQLSSFWLRGNEQFF.

This clonotype has ten or more counts. This chain connects TRBV5-1 to TRBJ2-1; D unresolved. Trimming took 2 bases from V and 0 from J, leaving 9 bases between them. This CDR3 is 15 amino acids long. CDR1 SGHRS and CDR2 YFSETQ come from the germline V gene. The chain's CDR3 is CASSFGPSSYNEQFF. As DNA, the CDR3 is TGCGCCAGCAGCTTCGGACCCTCCTCCTACAATGAGCAGTTCTTC.

There are many counts of this clonotype. The chain is built from TRBV16 and TRBJ2-5; D ambiguous. Germline V gene sequence: CDR1 KGHSY, CDR2 FQNENV. The CDR3 has 12 amino acids. Trimming took 4 bases from V and 2 from J, leaving 5 bases between them. CDR3 DNA: TGTGCCAGCAGCCGGGAACAAGAGACCCAGTACTTC. This encodes CASSREQETQYF.

This clonotype turned up a few times. This chain connects TRBV28 to TRBJ1-5, with D possibly being TRBD1 (6 bases). In germline, CDR1 is MDHEN, CDR2 SYDVKM. V was clipped by 6 bases and J by 1 base, with 13 bases between them. CDR3 length: 15 residues. The CDR3 DNA reads TGTGCCAGCAGAAATAACAGGGAAAGCAATCAGCCCCAGCATTTT. Protein product: CASRNNRESNQPQHF.

The sample holds many counts of this clonotype. This sequence joins TRBV7-2 and TRBJ1-1, with D tentatively TRBD1 (5 bases). This CDR3 is 14 amino acids long. Germline V gene data show CDR1 as SGHTA and CDR2 as FQGNSA. Trimming removed 5 bases from V and 1 base from J, with 11 bases in between. This CDR3 is CASSERTGNTEAFF. In nucleotides, the CDR3 is TGTGCCAGCAGCGAGAGAACAGGGAACACTGAAGCTTTCTTT.

In this sample, this clonotype turned up many times. The chain is built from TRBV24-1 and TRBJ2-1; D call uncertain. Looked up from germline, CDR1 is KGHDR and CDR2 is SFDVKD. V was cut by 10 bases and J by 7 bases, with 16 bases left in between. This CDR3 is 13 amino acids long. CDR3 amino acids: CATAAGKRNEQFF. The CDR3 DNA sequence: TGTGCCACGGCAGCAGGTAAAAGAAATGAGCAGTTCTTC.

This clonotype has a count of ten or more. The chain carries TRBV12-3 or TRBV12-4 and TRBJ1-2; unclear D gene. The CDR3 is made up of 9 amino acids. V lost 6 bases and J 10 bases, leaving 6 bases between the germline ends. The CDR3 bases are TGTGCCAGCAGCCCGCCCTACACCTTC. Translating gives CASSPPYTF.

This clonotype was seen ten or more times. The chain carries TRBV6-2 or TRBV6-3 and TRBJ1-5; D remains unclear. V was trimmed by 6 bases and J by 2 bases, leaving 14 bases between them. CDR3 length equals 15 residues. The V gene's germline CDR1 is MNHEY and CDR2 SVGEGT. The CDR3 sequence: CASRQTIPGNQPQHF. CDR3 coding DNA: TGTGCCAGCAGACAGACCATTCCAGGCAATCAGCCCCAGCATTTT.

Turning to this clonotype: It may be a read error: a sequence one base away is much more abundant. The chain is built from TRBV3-1 and TRBJ2-7, with 8 bases lining up with TRBD2. The CDR3 sequence is 16 residues long. From germline, CDR1 is LGHDT and CDR2 YNNKEL (reference sequence). This CDR3 is CVSSPVLSGSRGEQYF. Here the CDR3 DNA reads TGTGTCAGCAGCCCCGTCCTAAGCGGGAGTAGGGGCGAGCAGTACTTC.

Ten or more counts support this clonotype. This sequence joins TRBV27 and TRBJ2-7, with no clear D. The germline CDR1 and CDR2 sequences are MNHEY and SMNVEV (reference sequence). This CDR3 contains 10 residues. V was shortened by 4 bases and J by 5 bases, with 3 bases between the two germline ends. The DNA of the CDR3 is TGTGCCAGCAGTTCGGACGAGCAGTACTTC. It is translated as CASSSDEQYF.

This clonotype appeared many times. The chain joins TRBV7-6 to TRBJ2-1, with 8 bases matching TRBD2. V shed 0 bases, J shed 5 bases, and the junction held 6 bases outside the gene matches. Germline V CDR1 and CDR2: SGHVS, FNYEAQ. The CDR3 sequence is 16 residues long. This CDR3 is CASSLAREGQNNEQFF. The CDR3 bases are TGTGCCAGCAGCTTAGCCCGGGAGGGCCAAAACAATGAGCAGTTCTTC. Together with reference TRBV7-6 and TRBJ2-1, the CDR3 gives the full variable domain: GAGVSQSPRYKVTKRGQDVALRCDPISGHVSLYWYRQALGQGPEFLTYFNYEAQQDKSGLPNDRFSAERPEGSISTLTIQRTEQRDSAMYRCASSLAREGQNNEQFFGPGTRLTVL.

As to this clonotype: Mismatch with germline at one junction end may stem from a read error. J is TRBJ2-1 and V is TRBV25-1; 7 nucleotides line up with TRBD1. The CDR3 sequence is 15 residues long. The V gene's germline CDR1 is MGHDK and CDR2 SYGVNS. The CDR3 bases are TGTGCCAGCAGTGAAACGAGGGGGCTGGACAATGAGCGGTTCTTC. It specifies CASSETRGLDNERFF.

This clonotype was observed at least ten times. V gene TRBV12-3 or TRBV12-4 combines with J gene TRBJ1-5; the D gene is possibly TRBD1 (6 bases). The CDR3 sequence is 13 residues long. Trimming took off 5 bases at V and 6 bases at J, with 11 bases between the two ends. CDR3 loop: CASSVGGTQPQHF. CDR3 DNA: TGTGCCAGCAGTGTAGGGGGTACTCAGCCCCAGCATTTT.

This clonotype was recorded many times. The V gene is TRBV10-2, the J gene TRBJ2-4, with D perhaps given as TRBD1 or TRBD2 (5 bases each). V was shortened by 2 bases and J by 8 bases, with 13 bases between the two germline ends. The CDR3 totals 14 residues. The germline CDR1 and CDR2 sequences are WSHSY and SAAADI. CDR3 sequence (DNA): TGCGCCAGCAGTGAGGTCACGGGGCAGGACATTCAGTACTTC. This translates into CASSEVTGQDIQYF.

This clonotype was picked up many times. V gene TRBV4-1 combines with J gene TRBJ2-7, with D possibly being TRBD1 (5 bases). V dropped 2 bases and J dropped 4 bases, with 15 bases sitting between them. Germline V gene lookup returns CDR1 MGHRA and CDR2 YSYEKL. CDR3 length: 15 residues. The CDR3 sequence: CASSQPLRTPYEQYF. CDR3 sequence (DNA): TGCGCCAGCAGCCAACCTCTCAGGACACCATACGAGCAGTACTTC.

This clonotype was recorded at least ten times. The chain is built from TRBV4-3 and TRBJ2-7; perhaps D is TRBD1 or TRBD2 (5 bases each). The CDR3 contains 17 residues. Germline V lookup: CDR1 LGHNA, CDR2 YSLEER. The V end lost 3 bases, the J end lost 6 bases, and 24 bases lay between the germline ends. CDR3 DNA: TGCGCCAGCAGCCACTCACTGATGGCAGGGTCGGGGCTCGAGCAGTACTTC. It is translated as CASSHSLMAGSGLEQYF.

This clonotype has a count of ten or more. The CDR3 DNA is TGCAGTGCTAGTCTCCAAGAAAGGAGGTACGAGCAGTACTTC. Encoded protein: CSASLQERRYEQYF. The genes are TRBV20-1 and TRBJ2-7; the D gene is possibly TRBD2 (5 bases). CDR3 length: 14 amino acids. Trimming removed 3 bases from V and 4 bases from J, with 16 bases in between. The germline CDR1 and CDR2 sequences are DFQATT and SNEGSKA (reference sequence).

At least ten counts were recorded for this clonotype. V and J are TRBV7-2 and TRBJ2-3; D is perhaps TRBD2 (7 bases). CDR3 length equals 13 residues. Trimming cost V 8 bases and J 5 bases, with 14 bases left between them. The germline gives CDR1 SGHTA, CDR2 FQGNSA. The CDR3 sequence is CASGGGMGDTQYF. DNA for the CDR3: TGTGCCAGCGGGGGGGGCATGGGAGATACGCAGTATTTT.

This clonotype was recorded many times. The rearrangement uses TRBV29-1 and TRBJ1-2; the D is unclear. This CDR3 region has 12 residues. Germline V gene sequence: CDR1 SQVTM, CDR2 ANQGSEA. V lost 4 bases to trimming and J lost 6 bases, with 12 bases between them. The CDR3 sequence: CSVGPPLDGYTF. As DNA, the CDR3 is TGCAGCGTTGGCCCACCTCTTGATGGCTACACCTTC.

The chain links TRBV6-1 to TRBJ2-1; 12 nucleotides match TRBD1. CDR1 is MNHNS and CDR2 is SASEGT in the germline V gene. V lost 7 bases and J lost 0; bases outside the gene matches: 16. This CDR3 has 20 residues. Written as DNA, the CDR3 is TGTGCCAGCATGATCCCTCCGGGACAGGGGGCTTACAGCTCCTACAATGAGCAGTTCTTC. Translated, it gives CASMIPPGQGAYSSYNEQFF.

This clonotype was counted a single time. This sequence joins TRBV6-5 and TRBJ2-5; 10 nucleotides line up with TRBD2. Per germline, CDR1 MNHEY and CDR2 SVGAGI. J was trimmed by 4 bases and V by 4 bases; bases with no gene match: 9. CDR3 length equals 16 residues. CDR3 residues: CASSFSSGRIGETQYF. The DNA of the CDR3 is TGTGCCAGCAGTTTTTCTAGCGGGAGAATTGGAGAGACCCAGTACTTC.

This clonotype was recorded at least ten times. This chain connects TRBV11-2 to TRBJ2-7, with 8 bases lining up with TRBD1. Germline V gives CDR1 SGHAT, CDR2 FQNNGV. The trim removed 6 bases at V and 10 bases at J, leaving 8 bases unmatched. The CDR3 consists of 12 residues. For the CDR3, the DNA is TGTGCCAGCAGTTATATGGACAGGGATCAGTACTTC. Translation: CASSYMDRDQYF. Full variable domain (missing parts from reference TRBV11-2 and TRBJ2-7): EAGVAQSPRYKIIEKRQSVAFWCNPISGHATLYWYQQILGQGPKLLIQFQNNGVVDDSQLPKDRFSAERLKGVDSTLKIQPAKLEDSAVYLCASSYMDRDQYFGPGTRLTVT.

In its sample, this clonotype was seen a few times. The chain couples TRBV5-1 to TRBJ1-1; D is ambiguous. CDR3 length: 12 residues. Germline V gene lookup returns CDR1 SGHRS and CDR2 YFSETQ. Deletions cut 2 bases from V and 11 bases from J, with 13 bases between. The CDR3 bases are TGCGCCAGCAGCTTAGCTACAGAGCGGGCTTTCTTT. Its translation: CASSLATERAFF. Full variable domain (missing parts from reference TRBV5-1 and TRBJ1-1): KAGVTQTPRYLIKTRGQQVTLSCSPISGHRSVSWYQQTPGQGLQFLFEYFSETQRNKGNFPGRFSGRQFSNSRSEMNVSTLELGDSALYLCASSLATERAFFGQGTRLTVV.